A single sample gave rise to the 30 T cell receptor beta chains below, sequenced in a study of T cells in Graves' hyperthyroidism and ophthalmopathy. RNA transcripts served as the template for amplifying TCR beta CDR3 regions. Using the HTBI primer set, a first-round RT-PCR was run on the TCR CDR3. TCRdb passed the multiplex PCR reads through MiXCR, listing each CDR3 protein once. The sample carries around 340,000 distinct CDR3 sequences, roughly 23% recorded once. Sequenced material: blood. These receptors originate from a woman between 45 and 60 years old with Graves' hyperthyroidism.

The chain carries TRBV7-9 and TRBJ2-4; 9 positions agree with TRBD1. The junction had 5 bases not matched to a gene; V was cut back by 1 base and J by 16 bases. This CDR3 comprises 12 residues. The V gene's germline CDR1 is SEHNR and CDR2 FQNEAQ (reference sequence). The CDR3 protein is CASSLGTGDNYF. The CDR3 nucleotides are TGTGCCAGCAGCTTAGGGACAGGGGATAACTACTTC.

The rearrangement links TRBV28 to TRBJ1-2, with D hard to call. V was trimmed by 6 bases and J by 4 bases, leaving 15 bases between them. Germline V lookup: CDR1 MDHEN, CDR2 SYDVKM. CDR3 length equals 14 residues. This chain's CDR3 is CASRPPRAAYGYTF. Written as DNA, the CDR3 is TGTGCCAGCAGACCTCCCCGGGCAGCCTATGGCTACACCTTC.

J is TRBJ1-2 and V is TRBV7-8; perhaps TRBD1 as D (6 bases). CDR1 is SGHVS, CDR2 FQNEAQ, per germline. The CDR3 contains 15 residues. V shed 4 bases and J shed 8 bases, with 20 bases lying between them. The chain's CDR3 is CASSSLEAGESGYTF. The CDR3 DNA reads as TGTGCCAGCAGCTCCCTCGAGGCAGGGGAGAGCGGCTACACCTTC.

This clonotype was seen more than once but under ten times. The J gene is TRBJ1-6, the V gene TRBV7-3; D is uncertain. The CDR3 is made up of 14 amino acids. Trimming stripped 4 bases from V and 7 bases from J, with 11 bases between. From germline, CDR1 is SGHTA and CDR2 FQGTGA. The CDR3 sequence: CASSSGSPNSPLHF. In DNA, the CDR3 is TGTGCCAGCAGCTCCGGGTCACCCAATTCACCCCTCCACTTT.

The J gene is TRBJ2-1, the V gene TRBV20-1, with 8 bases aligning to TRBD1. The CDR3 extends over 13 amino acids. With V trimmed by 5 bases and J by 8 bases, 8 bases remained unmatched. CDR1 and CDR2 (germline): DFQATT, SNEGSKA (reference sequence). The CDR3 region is CSAVRGLGDEQFF. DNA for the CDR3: TGCAGTGCTGTCAGGGGGCTAGGGGATGAGCAGTTCTTC.

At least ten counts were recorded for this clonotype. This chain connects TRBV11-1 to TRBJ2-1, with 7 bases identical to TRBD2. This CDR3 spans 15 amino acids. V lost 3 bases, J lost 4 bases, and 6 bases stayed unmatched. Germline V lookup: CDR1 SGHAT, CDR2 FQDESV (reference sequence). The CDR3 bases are TGTGCCAGCAGCTTCGGGCGGGAGAGATACAATGAGCAGTTCTTC. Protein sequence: CASSFGRERYNEQFF.

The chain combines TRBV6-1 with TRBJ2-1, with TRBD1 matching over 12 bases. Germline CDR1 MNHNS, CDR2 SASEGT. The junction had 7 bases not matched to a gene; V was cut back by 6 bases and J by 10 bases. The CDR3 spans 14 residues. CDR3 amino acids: CASRPGTGGREQFF. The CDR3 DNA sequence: TGTGCCAGCAGGCCCGGGACAGGGGGCAGGGAGCAGTTCTTC.

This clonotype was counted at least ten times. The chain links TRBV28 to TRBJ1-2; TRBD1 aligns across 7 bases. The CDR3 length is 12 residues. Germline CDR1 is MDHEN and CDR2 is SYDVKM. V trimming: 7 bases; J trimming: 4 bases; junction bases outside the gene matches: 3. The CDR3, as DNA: TGTGCCAGCAATGGACAGGTCTATGGCTACACCTTC. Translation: CASNGQVYGYTF.

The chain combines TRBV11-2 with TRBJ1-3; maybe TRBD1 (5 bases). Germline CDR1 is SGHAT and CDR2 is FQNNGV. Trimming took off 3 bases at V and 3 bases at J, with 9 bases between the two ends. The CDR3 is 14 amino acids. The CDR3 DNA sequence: TGTGCCAGCAGCTTTGGGGGTAATGGAAACACCATATATTTT. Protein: CASSFGGNGNTIYF. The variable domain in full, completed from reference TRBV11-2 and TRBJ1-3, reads EAGVAQSPRYKIIEKRQSVAFWCNPISGHATLYWYQQILGQGPKLLIQFQNNGVVDDSQLPKDRFSAERLKGVDSTLKIQPAKLEDSAVYLCASSFGGNGNTIYFGEGSWLTVV.

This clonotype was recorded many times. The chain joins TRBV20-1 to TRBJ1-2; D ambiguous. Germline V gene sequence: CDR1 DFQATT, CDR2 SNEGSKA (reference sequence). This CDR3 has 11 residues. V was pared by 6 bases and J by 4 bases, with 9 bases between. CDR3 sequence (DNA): TGCAGTGCCCCCCTAATCTATGGCTACACCTTC. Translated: CSAPLIYGYTF.

The CDR3 loop reads CASSINRGPYGYTF. As DNA, the CDR3 is TGTGCCAGTAGTATCAACAGGGGACCCTATGGCTACACCTTC. V is TRBV19 and J is TRBJ1-2, with 7 bases aligning to TRBD1. This CDR3 comprises 14 residues. Trimming removed 3 bases from V and 4 bases from J; junction bases left unmatched: 5. The germline CDR1 and CDR2 sequences are LNHDA and SQIVND (reference sequence).

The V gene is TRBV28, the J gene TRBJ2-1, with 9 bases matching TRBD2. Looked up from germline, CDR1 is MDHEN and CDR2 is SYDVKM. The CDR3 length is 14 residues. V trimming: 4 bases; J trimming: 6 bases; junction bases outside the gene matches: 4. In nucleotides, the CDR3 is TGTGCCAGCAGTTATGGACTAGCGTCCAATGAGCAGTTCTTC. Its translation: CASSYGLASNEQFF.

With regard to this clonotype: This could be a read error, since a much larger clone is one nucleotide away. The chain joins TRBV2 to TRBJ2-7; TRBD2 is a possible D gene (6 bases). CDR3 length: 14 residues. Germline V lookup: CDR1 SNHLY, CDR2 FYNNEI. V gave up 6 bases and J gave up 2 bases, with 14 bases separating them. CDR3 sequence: CASRQAPGAYEQYF. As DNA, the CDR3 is TGTGCCAGCAGGCAGGCCCCGGGGGCCTACGAGCAGTACTTC. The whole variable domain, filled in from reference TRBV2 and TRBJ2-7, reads EPEVTQTPSHQVTQMGQEVILRCVPISNHLYFYWYRQILGQKVEFLVSFYNNEISEKSEIFDDQFSVERPDGSNFTLKIRSTKLEDSAMYFCASRQAPGAYEQYFGPGTRLTVT.

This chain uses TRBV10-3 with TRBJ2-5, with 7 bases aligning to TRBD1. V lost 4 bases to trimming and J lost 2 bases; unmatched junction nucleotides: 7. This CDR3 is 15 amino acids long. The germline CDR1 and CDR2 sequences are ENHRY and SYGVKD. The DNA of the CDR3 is TGTGCCATCAGTGCGAGGGGGCTAGGTCAAGAGACCCAGTACTTC. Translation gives CAISARGLGQETQYF.

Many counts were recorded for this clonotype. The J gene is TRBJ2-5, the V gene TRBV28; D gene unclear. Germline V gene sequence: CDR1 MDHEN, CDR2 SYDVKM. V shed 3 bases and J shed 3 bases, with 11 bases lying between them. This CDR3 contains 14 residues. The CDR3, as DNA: TGTGCCAGCAGTTTCCGCCCTTTTAAAGAGACCCAGTACTTC. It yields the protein CASSFRPFKETQYF.

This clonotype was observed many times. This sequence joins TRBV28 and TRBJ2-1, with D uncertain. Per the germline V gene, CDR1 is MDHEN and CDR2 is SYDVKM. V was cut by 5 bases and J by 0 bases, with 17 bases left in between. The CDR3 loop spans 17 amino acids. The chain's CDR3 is CASSLRPGPVSYNEQFF. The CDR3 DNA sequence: TGTGCCAGCAGTCTACGGCCCGGACCCGTCTCCTACAATGAGCAGTTCTTC.

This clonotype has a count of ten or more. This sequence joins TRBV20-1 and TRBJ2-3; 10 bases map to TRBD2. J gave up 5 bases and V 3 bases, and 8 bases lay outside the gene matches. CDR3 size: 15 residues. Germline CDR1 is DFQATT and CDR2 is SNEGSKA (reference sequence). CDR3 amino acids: CSASSLAGVGDTQYF. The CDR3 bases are TGCAGTGCTAGTAGTCTAGCGGGAGTTGGAGATACGCAGTATTTT.

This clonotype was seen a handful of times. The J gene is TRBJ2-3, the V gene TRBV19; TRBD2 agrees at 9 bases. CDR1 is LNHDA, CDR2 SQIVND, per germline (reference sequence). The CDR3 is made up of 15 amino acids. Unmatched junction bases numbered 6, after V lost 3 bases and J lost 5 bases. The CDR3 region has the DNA TGTGCCAGTAGTATCAATGCGGGAGGGCGAGATACGCAGTATTTT. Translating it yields CASSINAGGRDTQYF.

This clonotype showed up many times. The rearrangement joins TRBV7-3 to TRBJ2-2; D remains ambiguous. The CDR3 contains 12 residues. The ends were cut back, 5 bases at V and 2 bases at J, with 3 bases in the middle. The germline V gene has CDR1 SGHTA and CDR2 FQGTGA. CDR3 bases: TGTGCCAGCAGCCCTAACACCGGGGAGCTGTTTTTT. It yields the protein CASSPNTGELFF.

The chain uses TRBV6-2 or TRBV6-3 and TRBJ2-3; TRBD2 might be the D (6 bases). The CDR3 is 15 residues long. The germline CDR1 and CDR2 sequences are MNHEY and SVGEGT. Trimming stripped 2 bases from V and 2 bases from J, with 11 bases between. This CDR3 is CASSYPSSATDTQYF. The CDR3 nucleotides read TGTGCCAGCAGTTACCCCTCTAGCGCCACAGATACGCAGTATTTT.

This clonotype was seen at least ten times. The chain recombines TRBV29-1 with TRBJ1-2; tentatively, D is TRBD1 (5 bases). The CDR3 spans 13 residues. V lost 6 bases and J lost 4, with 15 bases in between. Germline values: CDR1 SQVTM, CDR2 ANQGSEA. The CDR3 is CSVRSEDSYGYTF. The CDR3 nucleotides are TGCAGCGTCCGCTCGGAAGACAGCTATGGCTACACCTTC.

DNA for the CDR3: TGTGCCAGCAGCTTAGATCCCCTAGCCAAAAACATTCAGTACTTC. Its translation: CASSLDPLAKNIQYF. V gene TRBV11-3 combines with J gene TRBJ2-4; D not certain. V was clipped by 0 bases and J by 0 bases, with 6 bases between them. The CDR3 sequence is 15 residues long. Germline loops: CDR1 SGHNT, CDR2 YENEEA.

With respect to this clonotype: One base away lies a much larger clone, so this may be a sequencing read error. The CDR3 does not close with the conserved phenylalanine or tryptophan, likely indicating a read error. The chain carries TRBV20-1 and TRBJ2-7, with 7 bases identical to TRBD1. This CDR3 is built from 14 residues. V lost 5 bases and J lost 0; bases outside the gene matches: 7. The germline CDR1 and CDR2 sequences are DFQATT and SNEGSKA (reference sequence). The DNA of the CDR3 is TGCAGTGCTCACACGACAGGGAGCTCCTACGAGCAGTACCTC. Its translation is CSAHTTGSSYEQYL.

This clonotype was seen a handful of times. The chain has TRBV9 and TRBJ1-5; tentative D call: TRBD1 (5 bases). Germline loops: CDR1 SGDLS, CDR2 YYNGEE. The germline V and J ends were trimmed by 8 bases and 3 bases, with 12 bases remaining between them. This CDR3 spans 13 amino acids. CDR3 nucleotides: TGTGCCAGTGCGGGGGGTGTCAATCAGCCCCAGCATTTT. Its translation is CASAGGVNQPQHF.

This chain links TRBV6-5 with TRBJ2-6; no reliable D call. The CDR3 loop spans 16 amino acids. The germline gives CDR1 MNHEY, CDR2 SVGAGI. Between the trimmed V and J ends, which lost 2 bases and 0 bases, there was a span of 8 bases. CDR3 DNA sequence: TGTGCCAGCAGTTACGGCAGGAGCTCTGGGGCCAACGTCCTGACTTTC. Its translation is CASSYGRSSGANVLTF.

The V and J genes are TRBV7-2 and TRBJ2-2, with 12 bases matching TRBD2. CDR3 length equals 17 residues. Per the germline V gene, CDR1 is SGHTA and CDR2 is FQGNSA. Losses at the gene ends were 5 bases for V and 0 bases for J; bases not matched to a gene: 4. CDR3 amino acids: CASSRGLAGTNTGELFF. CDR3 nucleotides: TGTGCCAGCAGCCGAGGACTAGCGGGAACGAACACCGGGGAGCTGTTTTTT.

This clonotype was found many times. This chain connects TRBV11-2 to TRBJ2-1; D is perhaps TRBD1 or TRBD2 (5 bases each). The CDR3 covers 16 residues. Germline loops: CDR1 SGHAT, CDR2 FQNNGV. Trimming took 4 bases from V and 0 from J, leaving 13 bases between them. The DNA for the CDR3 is TGTGCCAGCAGCTCGGTGGGGGTCGGCTCCTACAATGAGCAGTTCTTC. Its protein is CASSSVGVGSYNEQFF. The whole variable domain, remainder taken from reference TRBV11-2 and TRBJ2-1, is EAGVAQSPRYKIIEKRQSVAFWCNPISGHATLYWYQQILGQGPKLLIQFQNNGVVDDSQLPKDRFSAERLKGVDSTLKIQPAKLEDSAVYLCASSSVGVGSYNEQFFGPGTRLTVL.

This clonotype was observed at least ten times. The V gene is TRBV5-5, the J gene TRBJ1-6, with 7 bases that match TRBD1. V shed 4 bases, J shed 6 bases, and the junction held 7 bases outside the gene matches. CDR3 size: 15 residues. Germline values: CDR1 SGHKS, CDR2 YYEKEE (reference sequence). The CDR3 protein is CASSIGTVRNSPLHF. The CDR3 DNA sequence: TGTGCCAGCAGCATTGGGACAGTCCGTAATTCACCCCTCCACTTT. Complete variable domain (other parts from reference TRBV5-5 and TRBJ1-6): DAGVTQSPTHLIKTRGQQVTLRCSPISGHKSVSWYQQVLGQGPQFIFQYYEKEERGRGNFPDRFSARQFPNYSSELNVNALLLGDSALYLCASSIGTVRNSPLHFGNGTRLTVT.

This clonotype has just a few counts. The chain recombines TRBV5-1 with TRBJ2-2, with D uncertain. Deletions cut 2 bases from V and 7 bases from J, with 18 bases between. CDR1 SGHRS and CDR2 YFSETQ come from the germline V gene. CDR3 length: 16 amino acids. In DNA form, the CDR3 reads TGCGCCAGCAGCTTACTTACAGACGGGCGTGGCGGGGAGCTGTTTTTT. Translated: CASSLLTDGRGGELFF.

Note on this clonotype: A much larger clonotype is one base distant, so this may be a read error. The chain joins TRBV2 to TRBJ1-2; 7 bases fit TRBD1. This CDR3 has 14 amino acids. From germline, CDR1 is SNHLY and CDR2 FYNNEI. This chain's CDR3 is CVSSDRGLDYGYTF. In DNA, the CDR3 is TGTGTCAGCAGTGATAGGGGGCTGGACTATGGCTACACCTTC.